This T cell receptor (beta chain) is from a study of T cells in Graves' hyperthyroidism and ophthalmopathy. Study as a whole: Peripheral blood was drawn at first diagnosis, prior to all treatment. Study findings and constraints: Ophthalmopathy onset followed model prediction by a median about seven months.

Researchers amplified the TCR beta CDR3 regions from RNA transcripts. HTBI primers were used for first-round RT-PCR of the TCR CDR3. TCRdb fed the multiplex PCR reads into MiXCR, producing one record per CDR3 protein. The sample comprises about 360,000 distinct CDR3 sequences, about a fifth of which are singletons, and 3.7% rests with the top ten. This clonotype was counted many times. The antigen is undetermined. Fresh peripheral blood, around 9.3 ml, was the source of the PBMCs. The clonotype originates from a woman between 18 and 29 years old with Graves' hyperthyroidism. What was sequenced was blood.

Here the CDR3 DNA reads TGTGCCAGCAGTTTACTTTCAGGGCGTTACGAGCAGTACTTC. Its protein product is CASSLLSGRYEQYF. The V gene is TRBV27, the J gene TRBJ2-7, with TRBD1 as a possible D gene (5 bases). Germline V gene lookup returns CDR1 MNHEY and CDR2 SMNVEV (reference sequence). The CDR3 length is 14 residues. V was shortened by 2 bases and J by 4 bases, with 12 bases between the two germline ends.